This passage covers 18 T cell receptor beta chains from one sample sequenced in a study of blood T cell repertoires in COVID-19. Profiling relied on immunoSEQ multiplex PCR, and the TCRdb table lists in-frame clones only, not all of them. The sample has about 170,000 clones; roughly 88% are singletons. The specimen was peripheral blood. The origin of the receptors is a man older than 75 with COVID-19, enrolled during active disease.

The rearrangement uses TRBV5-1 and TRBJ2-5; 13 bases align to TRBD2. The CDR3 spans 14 residues. The V gene's germline CDR1 is SGHRS and CDR2 YFSETQ. Trimming took 7 bases from V and 5 from J; bases not matched to a gene: 5. CDR3 sequence reads: CASATSGGIETQYF. The CDR3, as DNA: TGCGCCAGCGCGACTAGCGGGGGGATTGAGACCCAGTACTTC.

The V and J genes are TRBV6-5 and TRBJ1-3; no reliable D call. Trimming stripped 8 bases from V and 0 bases from J, with 14 bases between. The CDR3 has 15 residues. Germline CDR1 is MNHEY and CDR2 is SVGAGI. The CDR3 here is CASRSTGDSGNTIYF. The CDR3 coding sequence is TGTGCCAGCCGATCAACGGGAGACTCTGGAAACACCATATATTTT.

CDR3 sequence reads: CASSLNRGGSDTQYF. For the CDR3, the DNA is TGTGCCAGCAGCTTGAACCGGGGGGGTTCAGATACGCAGTATTTT. The chain employs TRBV5-8 and TRBJ2-3, with 8 bases matching TRBD2. The CDR3 covers 15 residues. The ends lost 1 base at V and 4 bases at J; junction bases unmatched: 5. Germline CDR1 reads SGHTS; CDR2 reads YDEGEE. Together with reference TRBV5-8 and TRBJ2-3, the CDR3 gives the full variable domain: EAGVTQSPTHLIKTRGQQATLRCSPISGHTSVYWYQQALGLGLQFLLWYDEGEERNRGNFPPRFSGRQFPNYSSELNVNALELEDSALYLCASSLNRGGSDTQYFGPGTRLTVL.

The CDR3 loop is CASSLATSGYVADTQYF. The CDR3 DNA reads TGTGCCAGCAGCTTAGCCACTAGTGGTTATGTTGCAGATACGCAGTATTTT. The chain carries TRBV11-3 and TRBJ2-3; maybe TRBD2 (5 bases). The V gene lost 1 base and the J gene lost 4 bases, with 18 bases spanning the gap. In germline, CDR1 is SGHNT, CDR2 YENEEA. This CDR3 spans 17 amino acids.

The rearrangement uses TRBV3-1 (or the pseudogene TRBV3-2) and TRBJ2-3, with 8 bases lining up with TRBD2. Germline lookup yields CDR1 LGHDT and CDR2 YNNKEL (reference sequence). After removal of 4 bases from V and 2 bases from J, the junction contained 5 bases not matched to a gene. This CDR3 region has 15 residues. As DNA, the CDR3 is TGTGCCAGCAGCCCGACTAGCGCCATCACAGATACGCAGTATTTT. Amino acid sequence: CASSPTSAITDTQYF.

The V call is TRBV5-1, the J call TRBJ2-7; unclear D gene. The CDR3 is made up of 15 amino acids. Per the germline V gene, CDR1 is SGHRS and CDR2 is YFSETQ. Trimming took off 1 base at V and 0 bases at J, with 11 bases between the two ends. The chain's CDR3 is CASSLLAPSSYEQYF. In DNA form, the CDR3 reads TGCGCCAGCAGCTTGTTGGCTCCAAGCTCCTACGAGCAGTACTTC.

The rearrangement links TRBV7-8 to TRBJ1-2; possibly TRBD1 for D (5 bases). The CDR3 runs to 13 residues. Germline-derived CDR1 and CDR2 are SGHVS and FQNEAQ. V lost 1 base and J 4 bases, leaving 7 bases between the germline ends. CDR3 region: CASSLGGFYGYTF. Here the CDR3 DNA reads TGTGCCAGCAGCTTAGGGGGCTTCTATGGCTACACCTTC.

V is TRBV6-5 and J is TRBJ1-2, with D possibly TRBD1 on 5 matching bases. CDR1 and CDR2 from the germline V gene are MNHEY and SVGAGI. V shed 5 bases and J shed 0 bases, with 13 bases lying between them. There are 15 residues in the CDR3. Here the CDR3 reads CASSPRQQANYGYTF. The CDR3 coding sequence is TGTGCCAGCAGTCCCCGACAGCAAGCTAACTATGGCTACACCTTC.

Here the CDR3 reads CASSLGATGTYEQYF. Here the CDR3 DNA reads TGTGCCAGCAGCTTGGGGGCAACAGGAACCTACGAGCAGTACTTC. The chain is built from TRBV5-4 and TRBJ2-7; D is possibly TRBD1 (5 bases). The germline V and J ends were trimmed by 0 bases and 2 bases, with 12 bases remaining between them. Per germline, CDR1 SGHNT and CDR2 YYREEE (reference sequence). The CDR3 length is 15 residues.

V is TRBV11-3 and J is TRBJ2-7; 8 bases align to TRBD1. With 4 bases clipped from V and 3 bases from J, the junction kept 5 bases outside the gene matches. CDR3 length: 14 amino acids. CDR1 is SGHNT and CDR2 is YENEEA in the germline V gene. The CDR3 DNA reads as TGTGCCAGCAGCTACCGGGACAGGCTCTACGAGCAGTACTTC. Translated, it gives CASSYRDRLYEQYF. Full variable domain (outside the CDR3, taken from reference TRBV11-3 and TRBJ2-7): EAGVVQSPRYKIIEKKQPVAFWCNPISGHNTLYWYLQNLGQGPELLIRYENEEAVDDSQLPKDRFSAERLKGVDSTLKIQPAELGDSAVYLCASSYRDRLYEQYFGPGTRLTVT.

The CDR3 DNA sequence: TGTGCCAGCAGTCCCGACAGGGATAATGAAAAACTGTTTTTT. Translating it yields CASSPDRDNEKLFF. The chain joins TRBV6-5 to TRBJ1-4; 7 bases match TRBD1. Germline-derived CDR1 and CDR2 are MNHEY and SVGAGI. This CDR3 has 14 residues. V lost 5 bases, J lost 4 bases, and 4 bases stayed unmatched.

This clone occurred a few times. J is TRBJ1-2 and V is TRBV25-1; D is perhaps TRBD1 (5 bases). The germline CDR1 and CDR2 sequences are MGHDK and SYGVNS. V lost 8 bases to trimming and J lost 4 bases, with 8 bases between them. The CDR3 runs to 11 residues. The CDR3 DNA sequence: TGTGCCAGCGCAGGGATCTATGGCTACACCTTC. Translating gives CASAGIYGYTF.

This chain connects TRBV5-1 to TRBJ2-7, with 8 nucleotides matching TRBD1. The CDR3 is 15 residues long. Germline lookup yields CDR1 SGHRS and CDR2 YFSETQ. Trimming took 3 bases from V and 3 from J; bases not matched to a gene: 8. The CDR3 region is CASSWTGSGNYEQYF. DNA for the CDR3: TGCGCCAGCAGCTGGACAGGGTCAGGCAACTACGAGCAGTACTTC.

The V gene is TRBV14, the J gene TRBJ1-3; TRBD1 might be the D (6 bases). Per germline, CDR1 SGHDN and CDR2 FVKESK. This CDR3 has 14 amino acids. V gave up 6 bases and J gave up 4 bases, with 13 bases separating them. The CDR3 DNA follows: TGTGCCAGCAGGGCAGGGACAAGAGGAAACACCATATATTTT. Its protein is CASRAGTRGNTIYF.

In the case of this clone: Additional DNA sequences in this sample encode the identical CDR3. The chain uses TRBV10-3 and TRBJ2-3; TRBD1 matches at 7 bases. The CDR3 runs 15 residues. J was trimmed by 0 bases and V by 4 bases; bases with no gene match: 4. Germline CDR1 and CDR2: ENHRY and SYGVKD. This chain's CDR3 is CAISGQGSSTDTQYF. The CDR3 DNA reads as TGTGCCATCAGTGGACAGGGATCTAGCACAGATACGCAGTATTTT.

This clone was recorded only once. V is TRBV7-3 and J is TRBJ1-1; possibly TRBD1 for D (5 bases). Per germline, CDR1 SGHTA and CDR2 FQGTGA. The V gene lost 2 bases and the J gene lost 5 bases, with 9 bases spanning the gap. The CDR3 runs 13 residues. CDR3 nucleotides: TGTGCCAGCAGCTTAGGGGGACTGACTGAAGCTTTCTTT. Translated: CASSLGGLTEAFF.

The chain employs TRBV29-1 and TRBJ1-3; TRBD1 agrees at 9 bases. The ends lost 7 bases at V and 2 bases at J; junction bases unmatched: 12. Looked up from germline, CDR1 is SQVTM and CDR2 is ANQGSEA. The CDR3 covers 16 residues. This CDR3 reads CSAADRGGRTGNTIYF. The CDR3 DNA follows: TGCAGCGCGGCGGACAGGGGAGGTAGGACTGGAAACACCATATATTTT.

The V call is TRBV5-1, the J call TRBJ1-1; no clear D. This CDR3 spans 14 amino acids. Germline V lookup: CDR1 SGHRS, CDR2 YFSETQ. Trimming shortened V by 1 base and J by 2 bases, and 9 bases separated the two germline ends. CDR3 sequence: CASSLLGDNTEAFF. CDR3 nucleotides: TGCGCCAGCAGCTTGTTGGGAGACAACACTGAAGCTTTCTTT.